Below, 19 T cell receptor beta chains from the same sample are listed, as sequenced in a study of blood T cell repertoires in COVID-19. Measured with immunoSEQ multiplex PCR; TCRdb has only the in-frame clones, and not every one. The repertoire holds 130,000 or so clones, with around 89% as singletons. Sequenced: peripheral blood. These receptors were obtained from a man aged 60 to 69 with COVID-19, enrolled during active disease.

This sequence joins TRBV27 and TRBJ1-5, with a weak D call TRBD1 (6 bases). With 5 bases removed from V and 4 bases from J, the gap between germline ends came to 9 bases. Germline CDR1 reads MNHEY; CDR2 reads SMNVEV (reference sequence). The CDR3 runs 13 residues. The CDR3 reads CASSPTGNQPQHF. Written as DNA, the CDR3 is TGTGCCAGCAGTCCAACAGGGAATCAGCCCCAGCATTTT.

V is TRBV5-4 and J is TRBJ2-6; TRBD2 is a possible D gene (5 bases). Trimming took 3 bases from V and 0 from J, leaving 13 bases between them. Per the germline V gene, CDR1 is SGHNT and CDR2 is YYREEE (reference sequence). The CDR3 totals 17 residues. The CDR3 sequence is CASSSRTAFSGANVLTF. The CDR3 nucleotides read TGTGCCAGCAGCTCCAGGACTGCATTCTCTGGGGCCAACGTCCTGACTTTC.

This chain uses TRBV2 with TRBJ2-1, with TRBD2 matching over 7 bases. The J segment lost 3 bases and the V segment lost 7 bases, leaving 12 bases of the junction unmatched. The V gene's germline CDR1 is SNHLY and CDR2 FYNNEI. The CDR3 is 16 residues long. CDR3 nucleotides: TGTGCCAGCACCGAAGGTTCGGGGGGAAACTACAATGAGCAGTTCTTC. Translation: CASTEGSGGNYNEQFF. The full variable domain, its missing parts supplied by reference TRBV2 and TRBJ2-1, is EPEVTQTPSHQVTQMGQEVILRCVPISNHLYFYWYRQILGQKVEFLVSFYNNEISEKSEIFDDQFSVERPDGSNFTLKIRSTKLEDSAMYFCASTEGSGGNYNEQFFGPGTRLTVL.

This chain connects TRBV2 to TRBJ1-2; no clear D. V lost 6 bases and J 8 bases, leaving 19 bases between the germline ends. The germline gives CDR1 SNHLY, CDR2 FYNNEI. The CDR3 sequence is 14 residues long. CDR3 bases: TGTGCCAGCAGGGACCGGGATCCTTCACGGGGCTACACCTTC. This sequence encodes CASRDRDPSRGYTF.

The chain carries TRBV4-3 and TRBJ2-7, with TRBD2 matching over 7 bases. V gave up 0 bases and J gave up 3 bases; unmatched junction bases: 5. CDR3 length: 15 amino acids. Germline-derived CDR1 and CDR2 are LGHNA and YSLEER. The CDR3 DNA reads TGCGCCAGCAGCCAAGATAGTCGGGGGGTCTACGAGCAGTACTTC. This codes for CASSQDSRGVYEQYF.

The chain couples TRBV28 to TRBJ2-7, with 9 bases lining up with TRBD2. The CDR3 is made up of 14 amino acids. Germline V gene lookup returns CDR1 MDHEN and CDR2 SYDVKM. Trimming cost V 6 bases and J 2 bases; bases outside gene matches: 5. The CDR3 region is CASSPAGGTYEQYF. The CDR3 bases are TGTGCCAGCAGCCCAGCGGGGGGCACCTACGAGCAGTACTTC.

The chain has TRBV7-3 and TRBJ2-2; tentative D call: TRBD1 (7 bases). V gave up 3 bases and J gave up 5 bases, with 10 bases separating them. Looked up from germline, CDR1 is SGHTA and CDR2 is FQGTGA. The CDR3 is made up of 14 amino acids. CDR3: CASSFQGGTGELFF. CDR3 in DNA: TGTGCCAGCAGCTTCCAGGGGGGTACCGGGGAGCTGTTTTTT. Supplemented by reference TRBV7-3 and TRBJ2-2, the full variable domain reads GAGVSQTPSNKVTEKGKYVELRCDPISGHTALYWYRQSLGQGPEFLIYFQGTGAADDSGLPNDRFFAVRPEGSVSTLKIQRTERGDSAVYLCASSFQGGTGELFFGEGSRLTVL.

A note on this clone: The junction departs from the called germline gene at one end, perhaps through a read error. The chain couples TRBV18 to TRBJ1-4; possibly TRBD1 for D (5 bases). Germline V CDR1 and CDR2: KGHSH, LQKENI. The CDR3 is 16 residues long. CDR3 coding DNA: TGTGCCAGCTCCCCACAATCGGCAGGGCCCTATGAAAAACTGTTTTTT. Encoded protein: CASSPQSAGPYEKLFF.

This rearrangement joins TRBV3-1 (or the pseudogene TRBV3-2) to TRBJ2-1; D ambiguous. The ends were cut back, 0 bases at V and 4 bases at J, with 7 bases in the middle. Germline V gene data show CDR1 as LGHDT and CDR2 as YNNKEL (reference sequence). The CDR3 loop spans 14 amino acids. This chain's CDR3 is CASSQEAEYNEQFF. The CDR3 region has the DNA TGTGCCAGCAGCCAAGAGGCAGAATACAATGAGCAGTTCTTC.

This sequence joins TRBV28 and TRBJ2-3; 7 bases are shared with TRBD2. Germline lookup yields CDR1 MDHEN and CDR2 SYDVKM. V lost 6 bases to trimming and J lost 8 bases; unmatched junction nucleotides: 20. There are 17 residues in the CDR3. The CDR3 region has the DNA TGTGCCAGCAGGGGGAGGGGCGGCGGCGGGACTATAGGTACGCAGTATTTT. It translates to CASRGRGGGGTIGTQYF.

V and J are TRBV6-5 and TRBJ1-5; the D is unclear. The CDR3 has 14 residues. CDR1 and CDR2 (germline): MNHEY, SVGAGI. Trimming stripped 4 bases from V and 4 bases from J, with 11 bases between. The chain's CDR3 is CASSSPGGNQPQHF. The CDR3, as DNA: TGTGCCAGCAGTTCCCCCGGAGGGAATCAGCCCCAGCATTTT.

J is TRBJ2-3 and V is TRBV7-2; tentative D call: TRBD2 (5 bases). CDR1 and CDR2 from the germline V gene are SGHTA and FQGNSA. Deletions cut 5 bases from V and 3 bases from J, with 12 bases between. The CDR3 extends over 14 amino acids. The CDR3 coding sequence is TGTGCCAGCAGCCGGGAAGAGGCGACAGATACGCAGTATTTT. Protein product: CASSREEATDTQYF.

The chain combines TRBV14 with TRBJ1-2; TRBD1 matches 11 bases. The germline CDR1 and CDR2 sequences are SGHDN and FVKESK. Trimming at V came to 5 bases and at J to 8 bases, leaving 10 bases not matched to a gene. There are 15 residues in the CDR3. The CDR3 DNA follows: TGTGCCAGCAGCAAGAGGACAGGGGGCACGGGGGGCTACACCTTC. Translated, it gives CASSKRTGGTGGYTF.

The chain employs TRBV11-3 and TRBJ2-2; weak D call: TRBD1 (6 bases). V lost 0 bases, J lost 3 bases, and 11 bases lay in between. CDR1 SGHNT and CDR2 YENEEA come from the germline V gene. This CDR3 has 16 residues. CDR3 nucleotides: TGTGCCAGCAGCTTAGATACAGGGAAGGACACCGGGGAGCTGTTTTTT. Encoded protein: CASSLDTGKDTGELFF.

The V call is TRBV7-2, the J call TRBJ2-7; the D is unclear. Germline V gene data show CDR1 as SGHTA and CDR2 as FQGNSA. The CDR3 extends over 12 amino acids. Deletions cut 4 bases from V and 6 bases from J, with 10 bases between. CDR3 sequence (DNA): TGTGCCAGCAGCTCCCCCCTGGCCGAGCAGTACTTC. It specifies CASSSPLAEQYF.

The V gene is TRBV7-6, the J gene TRBJ1-5; 7 bases agree with TRBD1. The CDR3 consists of 15 residues. With 5 bases clipped from V and 11 bases from J, the junction kept 15 bases outside the gene matches. Germline loops: CDR1 SGHVS, CDR2 FNYEAQ. The CDR3 spells CASSLSPGGVSTQHF. For the CDR3, the DNA is TGTGCCAGCAGCCTCAGCCCAGGGGGAGTTTCGACCCAGCATTTT.

This rearrangement joins TRBV11-3 to TRBJ2-3; 14 bases map to TRBD2. From germline, CDR1 is SGHNT and CDR2 YENEEA. V was pared by 5 bases and J by 0 bases, with 7 bases of the junction left unmatched. The CDR3 has 18 residues. DNA for the CDR3: TGTGCCAGCAGCGCCGGACTAGCGGGGGGACCCAGCACAGATACGCAGTATTTT. Its translation: CASSAGLAGGPSTDTQYF.

This chain uses TRBV5-1 with TRBJ1-1, with TRBD1 matching over 7 bases. Germline CDR1 and CDR2: SGHRS and YFSETQ. Trimming at V came to 3 bases and at J to 2 bases, leaving 10 bases not matched to a gene. This CDR3 is 16 amino acids long. The DNA for the CDR3 is TGCGCCAGCAGCTCGATAACGGGACAGTTCAACACTGAAGCTTTCTTT. Its protein product is CASSSITGQFNTEAFF.

This rearrangement joins TRBV11-3 to TRBJ2-3; TRBD2 is a possible D gene (7 bases). Germline V gives CDR1 SGHNT, CDR2 YENEEA. This CDR3 is 17 amino acids long. Trimming took off 1 base at V and 2 bases at J, with 16 bases between the two ends. CDR3 residues: CASSLGGPGGTTDTQYF. Written as DNA, the CDR3 is TGTGCCAGCAGCTTAGGCGGACCGGGGGGCACCACAGATACGCAGTATTTT.